This record looks at one TCR beta chain sequence and its context. Its specificity is unknown. The sample originates from a study of Ad26.COV2.S vaccination and SARS-CoV-2 variants. Study-level points and caveats: Breadth of non-spike TCRs did not differ between vaccinees and placebo recipients.

Here immunoSEQ multiplex PCR was the method, and the copy in TCRdb shows in-frame clones only, minus some. The sample includes about 320,000 clones, just under 85% of them seen just once. Treatment specified: 15 to 20 received Ad26.COV2.S at low or high dose, single or two shots; about 5 received placebo; per-sample allocation not given. The samples date from day 63 after the first vaccine or placebo injection. V dropped 4 bases and J dropped 4 bases, with 10 bases sitting between them. The germline V gene encodes CDR1 SGHAT and CDR2 FQDESV (reference sequence). The CDR3 extends over 14 amino acids. This chain links TRBV11-1 with TRBJ2-2; a weak D match, TRBD2 (6 bases). This receptor was identified in a person aged 18-65 years who received the Ad26.COV2.S COVID-19 vaccine or a placebo. The sequencing here drew on peripheral blood, taken in a trial of Ad26.COV2.S vaccine versus placebo. The CDR3 DNA sequence: TGTGCCAGCAGCTATAGGGGAGGCACCGGGGAGCTGTTTTTT. Protein product: CASSYRGGTGELFF.